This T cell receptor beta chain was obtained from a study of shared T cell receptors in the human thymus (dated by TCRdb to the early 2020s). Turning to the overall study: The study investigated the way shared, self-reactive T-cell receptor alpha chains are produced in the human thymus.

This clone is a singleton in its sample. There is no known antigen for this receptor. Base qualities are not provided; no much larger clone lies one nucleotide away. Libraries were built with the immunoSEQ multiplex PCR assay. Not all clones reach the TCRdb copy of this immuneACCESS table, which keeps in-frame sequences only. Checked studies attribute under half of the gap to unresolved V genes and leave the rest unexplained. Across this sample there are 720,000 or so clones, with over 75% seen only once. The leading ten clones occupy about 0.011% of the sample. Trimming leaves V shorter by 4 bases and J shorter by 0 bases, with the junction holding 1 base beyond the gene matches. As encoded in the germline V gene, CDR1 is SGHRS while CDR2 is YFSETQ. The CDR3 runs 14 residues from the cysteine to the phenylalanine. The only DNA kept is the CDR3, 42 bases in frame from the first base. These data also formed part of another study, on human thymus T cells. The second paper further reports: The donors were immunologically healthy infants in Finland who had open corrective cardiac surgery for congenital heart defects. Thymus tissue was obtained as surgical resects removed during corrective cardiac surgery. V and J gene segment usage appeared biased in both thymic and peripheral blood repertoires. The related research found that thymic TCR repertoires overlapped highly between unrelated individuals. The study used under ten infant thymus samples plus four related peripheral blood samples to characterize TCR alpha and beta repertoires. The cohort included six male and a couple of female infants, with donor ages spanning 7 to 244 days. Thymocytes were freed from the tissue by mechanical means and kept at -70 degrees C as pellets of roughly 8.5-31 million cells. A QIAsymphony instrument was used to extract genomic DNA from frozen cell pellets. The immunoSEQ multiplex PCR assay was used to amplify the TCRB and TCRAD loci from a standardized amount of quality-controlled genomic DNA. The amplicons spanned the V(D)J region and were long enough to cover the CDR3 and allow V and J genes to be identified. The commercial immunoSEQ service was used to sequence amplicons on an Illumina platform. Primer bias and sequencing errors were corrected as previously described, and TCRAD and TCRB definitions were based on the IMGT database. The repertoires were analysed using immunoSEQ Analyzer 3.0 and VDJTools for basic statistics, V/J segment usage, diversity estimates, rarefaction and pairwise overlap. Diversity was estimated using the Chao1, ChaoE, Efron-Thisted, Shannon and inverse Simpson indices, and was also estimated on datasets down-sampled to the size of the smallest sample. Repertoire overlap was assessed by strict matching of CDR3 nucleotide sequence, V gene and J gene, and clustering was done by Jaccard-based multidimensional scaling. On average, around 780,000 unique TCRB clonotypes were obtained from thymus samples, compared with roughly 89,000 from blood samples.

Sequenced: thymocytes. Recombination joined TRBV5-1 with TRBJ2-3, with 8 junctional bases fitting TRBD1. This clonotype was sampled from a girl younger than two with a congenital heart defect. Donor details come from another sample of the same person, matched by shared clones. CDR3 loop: CASSTGGSTDTQYF. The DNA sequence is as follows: TGCGCCAGCAGCACAGGGGGTAGCACAGATACGCAGTATTTT.